The 31 T cell receptor beta chains listed next were all sequenced from one sample in a study of cytomegalovirus exposure and HLA in healthy donors. The PCR had 60 Vbeta and 13 Jbeta primers. Only in-frame clones appear in the TCRdb table, and some are missing; sequencing was by immunoSEQ multiplex PCR. This table holds around 170,000 clones, roughly 70% found once. The sample taken for sequencing was PBMCs. Receptor source: a girl between 5 and 17 years old in good health and CMV-seronegative.

V gene TRBV30 combines with J gene TRBJ1-2; the match to TRBD1 covers 10 bases. The CDR3 loop spans 17 amino acids. V shed 2 bases and J 2 bases; nucleotides not matched to a gene: 11. The germline gives CDR1 GTSNPN, CDR2 SVGIG (reference sequence). CDR3 loop: CAWSQNFETGGNYGYTF. The CDR3 DNA reads as TGTGCCTGGAGTCAAAACTTCGAGACAGGGGGCAACTATGGCTACACCTTC. Full variable domain (remainder filled in from reference TRBV30 and TRBJ1-2): SQTIHQWPATLVQPVGSPLSLECTVEGTSNPNLYWYRQAAGRGLQLLFYSVGIGQISSEVPQNLSASRPQDRQFILSSKKLLLSDSGFYLCAWSQNFETGGNYGYTFGSGTRLTVV.

This clone was observed once. V gene TRBV13 combines with J gene TRBJ1-1, with D possibly matching TRBD1 (6 bases). CDR3 length: 15 amino acids. Germline V gives CDR1 PRHDT, CDR2 FYEKMQ (reference sequence). Between the trimmed V and J ends, which lost 5 bases and 3 bases, there was a span of 16 bases. In DNA form, the CDR3 reads TGTGCCAGCAGCCCCCTTAACCCAGGGGACACTGAAGCTTTCTTT. Protein: CASSPLNPGDTEAFF.

This clone has more than one count but fewer than ten. The chain uses TRBV5-1 and TRBJ2-1; 12 positions agree with TRBD2. Germline values: CDR1 SGHRS, CDR2 YFSETQ. V lost 2 bases and J lost 5; bases outside the gene matches: 2. CDR3 size: 15 residues. The CDR3 DNA sequence: TGCGCCAGCAGCTTTCGACTAGCGGGGGACAATGAGCAGTTCTTC. This sequence encodes CASSFRLAGDNEQFF. Full variable domain (rest looked up from reference TRBV5-1 and TRBJ2-1): KAGVTQTPRYLIKTRGQQVTLSCSPISGHRSVSWYQQTPGQGLQFLFEYFSETQRNKGNFPGRFSGRQFSNSRSEMNVSTLELGDSALYLCASSFRLAGDNEQFFGPGTRLTVL.

The chain combines TRBV6-6 with TRBJ1-1; the D is unclear. The V end lost 6 bases, the J end lost 4 bases, and 15 bases lay between the germline ends. From germline, CDR1 is MNHNY and CDR2 SVGAGI (reference sequence). The CDR3 length is 14 residues. CDR3 sequence: CASRGRGLGTEAFF. The CDR3 DNA reads as TGTGCCAGCAGAGGTCGCGGGCTCGGCACTGAAGCTTTCTTT.

The V call is TRBV6-6, the J call TRBJ1-5; D gene uncertain. This CDR3 contains 13 residues. V was clipped by 8 bases and J by 0 bases, with 8 bases between them. CDR1 is MNHNY and CDR2 is SVGAGI in the germline V gene (reference sequence). The CDR3 nucleotides read TGTGCCAGCGGCGGGTATAGCAATCAGCCCCAGCATTTT. Amino acid sequence: CASGGYSNQPQHF.

V is TRBV5-4 and J is TRBJ1-4, with 8 bases fitting TRBD1. V was pared by 4 bases and J by 8 bases, with 7 bases of the junction left unmatched. CDR3 length equals 14 residues. Per the germline V gene, CDR1 is SGHNT and CDR2 is YYREEE (reference sequence). CDR3 DNA sequence: TGTGCCAGCAGCGTAGACAGGGGACGGGAAAAACTGTTTTTT. Amino acid sequence: CASSVDRGREKLFF.

J is TRBJ2-2 and V is TRBV6-4; possibly TRBD2 for D (5 bases). V lost 2 bases and J 6 bases, leaving 7 bases between the germline ends. The CDR3 has 13 residues. Germline V CDR1 and CDR2: MRHNA, SNTAGT. The CDR3, as DNA: TGTGCCAGCAGTGACGGGAGTTCCGGGGAGCTGTTTTTT. Translated, it gives CASSDGSSGELFF.

The rearrangement uses TRBV5-6 and TRBJ2-2; the match to TRBD1 covers 9 bases. CDR3 size: 15 residues. Germline CDR1 reads SGHDT; CDR2 reads YYEEEE. V lost 1 base and J lost 6; bases outside the gene matches: 4. The CDR3 is CASSLPGQGPGELFF. The CDR3 coding sequence is TGTGCCAGCAGCTTGCCGGGACAGGGTCCCGGGGAGCTGTTTTTT.

The V gene is TRBV4-2, the J gene TRBJ1-2; a weak D match, TRBD1 (6 bases). Germline V CDR1 and CDR2: LGHNA, YNFKEQ. The CDR3 loop spans 15 amino acids. Deletions cut 4 bases from V and 6 bases from J, with 18 bases between. The CDR3 spells CASSRTETGTDGYTF. CDR3 in DNA: TGTGCCAGCAGCCGAACCGAGACAGGAACGGATGGCTACACCTTC.

V gene TRBV6-5 combines with J gene TRBJ1-5; D ambiguous. The CDR3 consists of 14 residues. The V end lost 8 bases, the J end lost 3 bases, and 14 bases lay between the germline ends. Germline CDR1 and CDR2: MNHEY and SVGAGI. The CDR3: CASRPGGYNQPQHF. CDR3 in DNA: TGTGCCAGCCGACCCGGCGGTTACAATCAGCCCCAGCATTTT.

The chain combines TRBV2 with TRBJ2-7, with 9 bases fitting TRBD2. Trimming took 3 bases from V and 3 from J; bases not matched to a gene: 6. The CDR3 length is 15 residues. Germline CDR1 is SNHLY and CDR2 is FYNNEI. The CDR3 protein is CASSDGPAGGYEQYF. CDR3 nucleotides: TGTGCCAGCAGTGACGGCCCAGCGGGGGGCTACGAGCAGTACTTC.

This clone has a handful of counts. V gene TRBV9 combines with J gene TRBJ2-7; 7 nucleotides agree with TRBD1. In germline, CDR1 is SGDLS, CDR2 YYNGEE. The length of the CDR3 is 15 residues. Trimming at V came to 3 bases and at J to 2 bases, leaving 8 bases not matched to a gene. CDR3 sequence reads: CASSATGATPYEQYF. CDR3 nucleotides: TGTGCCAGCAGCGCAACAGGGGCGACTCCCTACGAGCAGTACTTC. The whole variable domain, remainder taken from reference TRBV9 and TRBJ2-7, is DSGVTQTPKHLITATGQRVTLRCSPRSGDLSVYWYQQSLDQGLQFLIQYYNGEERAKGNILERFSAQQFPDLHSELNLSSLELGDSALYFCASSATGATPYEQYFGPGTRLTVT.

This clone was picked up a small number of times. This chain uses TRBV29-1 with TRBJ1-5; 8 bases align to TRBD1. The V gene's germline CDR1 is SQVTM and CDR2 ANQGSEA. The CDR3 totals 13 residues. V shed 3 bases, J shed 4 bases, and the junction held 2 bases outside the gene matches. Here the CDR3 reads CSVETGVNQPQHF. The CDR3 DNA is TGCAGCGTTGAGACAGGGGTTAATCAGCCCCAGCATTTT.

The chain combines TRBV2 with TRBJ1-5, with D perhaps TRBD1 (5 bases). CDR3 length: 18 residues. V was cut by 6 bases and J by 1 base, with 22 bases left in between. Germline V CDR1 and CDR2: SNHLY, FYNNEI. CDR3: CASRPSWGGLRSNQPQHF. CDR3 sequence (DNA): TGTGCCAGCAGACCCAGCTGGGGGGGATTGAGGAGCAATCAGCCCCAGCATTTT.

J is TRBJ2-2 and V is TRBV9; TRBD1 is a possible D gene (6 bases). This CDR3 spans 17 amino acids. Germline V lookup: CDR1 SGDLS, CDR2 YYNGEE. V was trimmed by 3 bases and J by 0 bases, leaving 15 bases between them. CDR3 in DNA: TGTGCCAGCAGCGAAATAGAACAGGGTTCGAACACCGGGGAGCTGTTTTTT. It yields the protein CASSEIEQGSNTGELFF.

The chain is built from TRBV15 and TRBJ2-7; D might be TRBD1 (6 bases). Trimming took off 5 bases at V and 2 bases at J, with 13 bases between the two ends. This CDR3 is built from 14 residues. Germline loops: CDR1 LNHNV, CDR2 YYDKDF (reference sequence). CDR3: CATSDQGSTYEQYF. CDR3 nucleotides: TGTGCCACCAGCGATCAGGGGTCAACCTACGAGCAGTACTTC.

V is TRBV10-3 and J is TRBJ1-1, with a tentative D call TRBD1 (5 bases). The germline V and J ends were trimmed by 0 bases and 0 bases, with 11 bases remaining between them. The CDR3 has 16 amino acids. Germline CDR1 ENHRY, CDR2 SYGVKD. The CDR3 nucleotides read TGTGCCATCAGTGAGTCCGAGGCAGGGCTGAACACTGAAGCTTTCTTT. Its protein is CAISESEAGLNTEAFF.

The chain recombines TRBV18 with TRBJ1-3, with 8 nucleotides matching TRBD1. This CDR3 spans 15 amino acids. V lost 2 bases, J lost 6 bases, and 6 bases stayed unmatched. Looked up from germline, CDR1 is KGHSH and CDR2 is LQKENI. The CDR3 loop reads CASSPSDRVVNTIYF. The DNA of the CDR3 is TGTGCCAGCTCACCATCGGACAGGGTCGTAAACACCATATATTTT.

This clone was detected only a few times. The CDR3 DNA reads TGTGCCAGCAGCTCCGAAGGGGCTGGCTACACCTTC. It translates to CASSSEGAGYTF. The rearrangement uses TRBV11-2 and TRBJ1-2, with D maybe TRBD1 (5 bases). This CDR3 has 12 residues. The V end was cut by 4 bases, the J end by 7 bases, with 10 bases between. CDR1 and CDR2 (germline): SGHAT, FQNNGV.

The chain combines TRBV18 with TRBJ2-7, with a tentative D call TRBD1 (5 bases). The V end was cut by 6 bases, the J end by 5 bases, with 26 bases between. The germline gives CDR1 KGHSH, CDR2 LQKENI. This CDR3 region has 17 residues. The CDR3 DNA is TGTGCCAGCTCGCGCCTTATATCGGAGACAGTGCCCCACGAGCAGTACTTC. Translating it yields CASSRLISETVPHEQYF.

The chain links TRBV2 to TRBJ1-2; perhaps TRBD1 as D (5 bases). Trimming pared 1 base from V and 6 bases from J, leaving 12 bases between. CDR1 and CDR2 (germline): SNHLY, FYNNEI. The CDR3 is made up of 14 amino acids. This CDR3 reads CASSEGLGLNGYTF. In DNA, the CDR3 is TGTGCCAGCAGTGAAGGTCTGGGACTCAATGGCTACACCTTC. Complete variable domain (other parts from reference TRBV2 and TRBJ1-2): EPEVTQTPSHQVTQMGQEVILRCVPISNHLYFYWYRQILGQKVEFLVSFYNNEISEKSEIFDDQFSVERPDGSNFTLKIRSTKLEDSAMYFCASSEGLGLNGYTFGSGTRLTVV.

The J gene is TRBJ1-1, the V gene TRBV5-1, with a possible D match to TRBD1 (5 bases). Trimming cost V 1 base and J 3 bases, with 10 bases left between them. Germline V CDR1 and CDR2: SGHRS, YFSETQ. The CDR3 has 14 amino acids. The CDR3 nucleotides are TGCGCCAGCAGCTTGACAGGACGGGACACTGAAGCTTTCTTT. Translated, it gives CASSLTGRDTEAFF.

This clone was picked up a small number of times. The genes are TRBV5-5 and TRBJ1-1, with no clear D. This CDR3 has 15 residues. The germline V gene has CDR1 SGHKS and CDR2 YYEKEE (reference sequence). Trimming removed 2 bases from V and 3 bases from J, with 14 bases in between. For the CDR3, the DNA is TGTGCCAGCAGCTTTTATGGGCAGTGGGACACTGAAGCTTTCTTT. Amino acids: CASSFYGQWDTEAFF.

The chain is built from TRBV7-9 and TRBJ2-3, with TRBD2 matching 12 bases. The CDR3 has 18 amino acids. The V gene end was trimmed by 2 bases and the J gene end by 0 bases; junction bases not matched to a gene: 6. In germline, CDR1 is SEHNR, CDR2 FQNEAQ (reference sequence). CDR3 coding DNA: TGTGCCAGCAGCTTACTACTAGCGGGGGGTTCTAGCACAGATACGCAGTATTTT. This encodes CASSLLLAGGSSTDTQYF. The complete variable domain, with remaining parts taken from reference TRBV7-9 and TRBJ2-3, reads DTGVSQNPRHKITKRGQNVTFRCDPISEHNRLYWYRQTLGQGPEFLTYFQNEAQLEKSRLLSDRFSAERPKGSFSTLEIQRTEQGDSAMYLCASSLLLAGGSSTDTQYFGPGTRLTVL.

This sequence joins TRBV5-4 and TRBJ2-7; TRBD2 aligns across 10 bases. The CDR3 has 13 amino acids. The germline gives CDR1 SGHNT, CDR2 YYREEE (reference sequence). Trimming cost V 7 bases and J 5 bases; bases outside gene matches: 6. CDR3 amino acids: CASGSGGADEQYF. The CDR3 DNA is TGTGCCAGCGGCAGCGGGGGGGCTGACGAGCAGTACTTC.

The chain joins TRBV7-2 to TRBJ2-1, with 9 bases aligning to TRBD2. The CDR3 loop spans 15 amino acids. Germline V lookup: CDR1 SGHTA, CDR2 FQGNSA. V was pared by 3 bases and J by 4 bases, with 4 bases of the junction left unmatched. Written as DNA, the CDR3 is TGTGCCAGCAGCTTTGGGGCGGGGGGGTACAATGAGCAGTTCTTC. This codes for CASSFGAGGYNEQFF.

This clone has a single count. The genes are TRBV5-8 and TRBJ1-1; possibly TRBD1 for D (5 bases). This CDR3 is 13 amino acids long. V shed 1 base and J shed 5 bases, with 9 bases lying between them. Germline V gene lookup returns CDR1 SGHTS and CDR2 YDEGEE. The CDR3 sequence is CASSLRGGTEAFF. The CDR3 bases are TGTGCCAGCAGCTTGAGGGGAGGAACTGAAGCTTTCTTT.

The V and J genes are TRBV7-2 and TRBJ2-7; no clear D. This CDR3 is built from 16 residues. Trimming removed 5 bases from V and 0 bases from J, with 17 bases in between. Germline V gene data show CDR1 as SGHTA and CDR2 as FQGNSA. The CDR3 reads CASSPSRVQSSYEQYF. As DNA, the CDR3 is TGTGCCAGCAGCCCCAGTCGGGTCCAAAGCTCCTACGAGCAGTACTTC. The full variable domain, in which reference TRBV7-2 and TRBJ2-7 provide the parts outside the CDR3, is GAGVSQSPSNKVTEKGKDVELRCDPISGHTALYWYRQSLGQGLEFLIYFQGNSAPDKSGLPSDRFSAERTGGSVSTLTIQRTQQEDSAVYLCASSPSRVQSSYEQYFGPGTRLTVT.

This chain joins TRBV27 and TRBJ1-1, with 8 bases lining up with TRBD1. J lost 5 bases, V lost 3 bases, and 17 bases had no gene match. The germline V gene encodes CDR1 MNHEY and CDR2 SMNVEV (reference sequence). The CDR3 runs to 18 residues. DNA for the CDR3: TGTGCCAGCAGTTTCCAACCTCCGGGACAGGCCTCCATGACTGAAGCTTTCTTT. Protein product: CASSFQPPGQASMTEAFF.

This clone showed up just once. The chain couples TRBV5-1 to TRBJ2-5; TRBD2 agrees at 10 bases. The J segment lost 5 bases and the V segment lost 1 base, leaving 5 bases of the junction unmatched. CDR3 length: 15 residues. CDR1 is SGHRS, CDR2 YFSETQ, per germline. In DNA form, the CDR3 reads TGCGCCAGCAGCTTGTCAGCGGGGGGGCCGGAGACCCAGTACTTC. Its translation is CASSLSAGGPETQYF.

This chain connects TRBV7-3 to TRBJ1-6; D uncertain. The CDR3 contains 12 residues. V lost 2 bases and J lost 7, with 3 bases in between. Germline assignment: CDR1 SGHTA and CDR2 FQGTGA. CDR3 nucleotide sequence: TGTGCCAGCAGCTTATCGAATTCACCCCTCCACTTT. This translates into CASSLSNSPLHF.